This TCR beta chain came from a study of cytomegalovirus exposure and HLA in healthy donors. Study background: As released early, the data held about 85 million unique TCRs from HLA-typed donors. Study-level findings and limits: TCR beta sequences reportedly predicted most subjects' HLA-A and HLA-B alleles accurately. One later analysis reportedly identified an Asian-associated ancestry cluster that showed fewer N-insertions than the approximately 700-donor mean.

The study ran its PCR with 60 Vbeta and 13 Jbeta primers. Methods used by the authors: Counted up in a later analysis, unique TCR beta chains came to some 75 million, with around 9.9 million shared. The data were produced by immunoSEQ multiplex PCR, yet TCRdb's version contains in-frame clones alone and is incomplete. The V and J calls and clone size come from that table; D and trimming were worked out from the DNA. This table holds 150,000 or so clones, around 82% found once. Details on this clone: Its antigen remains unidentified.

With 4 bases clipped from V and 0 bases from J, the junction kept 13 bases outside the gene matches. CDR3 size: 18 residues. Germline V lookup: CDR1 ENHRY, CDR2 SYGVKD. The sample was PBMCs. This TCR was recovered from a woman between 40 and 55 years old in good health and CMV-seropositive. The V call is TRBV10-3, the J call TRBJ2-5, with TRBD2 identical over 8 bases. CDR3 residues: CAISGEYAGGNYQETQYF. In nucleotides, the CDR3 is TGTGCCATCAGTGGCGAATACGCGGGGGGAAACTACCAAGAGACCCAGTACTTC.